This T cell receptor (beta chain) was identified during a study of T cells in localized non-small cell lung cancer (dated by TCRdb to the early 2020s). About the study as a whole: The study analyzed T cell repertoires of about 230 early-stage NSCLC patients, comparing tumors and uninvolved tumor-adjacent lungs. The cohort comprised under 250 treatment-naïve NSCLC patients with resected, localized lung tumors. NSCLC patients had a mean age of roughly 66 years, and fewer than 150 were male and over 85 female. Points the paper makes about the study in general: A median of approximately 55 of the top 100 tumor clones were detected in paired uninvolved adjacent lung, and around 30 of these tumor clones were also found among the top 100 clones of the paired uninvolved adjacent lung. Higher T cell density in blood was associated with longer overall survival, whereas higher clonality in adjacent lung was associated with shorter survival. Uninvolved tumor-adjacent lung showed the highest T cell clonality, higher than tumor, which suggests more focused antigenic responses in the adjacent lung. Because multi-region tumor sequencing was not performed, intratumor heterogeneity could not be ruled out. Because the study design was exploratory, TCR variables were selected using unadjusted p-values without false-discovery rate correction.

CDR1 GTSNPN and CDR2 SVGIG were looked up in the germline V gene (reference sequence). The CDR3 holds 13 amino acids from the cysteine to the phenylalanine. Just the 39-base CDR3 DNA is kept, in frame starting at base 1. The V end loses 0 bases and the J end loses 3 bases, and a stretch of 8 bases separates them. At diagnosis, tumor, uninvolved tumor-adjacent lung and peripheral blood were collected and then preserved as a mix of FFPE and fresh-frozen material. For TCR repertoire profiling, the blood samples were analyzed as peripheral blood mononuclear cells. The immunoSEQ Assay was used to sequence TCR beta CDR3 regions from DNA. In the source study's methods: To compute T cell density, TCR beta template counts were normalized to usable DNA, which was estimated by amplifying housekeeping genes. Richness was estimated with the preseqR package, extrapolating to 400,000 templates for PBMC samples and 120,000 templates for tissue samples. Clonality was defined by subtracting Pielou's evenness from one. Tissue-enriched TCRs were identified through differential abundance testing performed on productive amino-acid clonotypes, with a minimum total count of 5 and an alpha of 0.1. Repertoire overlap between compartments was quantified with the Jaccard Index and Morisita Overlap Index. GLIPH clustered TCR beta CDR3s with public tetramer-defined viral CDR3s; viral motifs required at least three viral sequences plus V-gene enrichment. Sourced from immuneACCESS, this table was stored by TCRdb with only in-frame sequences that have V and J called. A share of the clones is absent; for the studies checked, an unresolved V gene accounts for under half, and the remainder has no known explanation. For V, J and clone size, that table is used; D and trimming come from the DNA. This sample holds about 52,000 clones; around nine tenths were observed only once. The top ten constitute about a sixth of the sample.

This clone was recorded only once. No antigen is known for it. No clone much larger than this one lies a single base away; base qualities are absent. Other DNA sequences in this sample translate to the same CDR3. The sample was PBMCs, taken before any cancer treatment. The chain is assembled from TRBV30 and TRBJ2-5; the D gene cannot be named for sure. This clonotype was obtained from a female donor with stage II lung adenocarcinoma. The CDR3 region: CAWSVRVEETQYF. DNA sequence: TGTGCCTGGAGTGTAAGAGTGGAAGAGACCCAGTACTTC.